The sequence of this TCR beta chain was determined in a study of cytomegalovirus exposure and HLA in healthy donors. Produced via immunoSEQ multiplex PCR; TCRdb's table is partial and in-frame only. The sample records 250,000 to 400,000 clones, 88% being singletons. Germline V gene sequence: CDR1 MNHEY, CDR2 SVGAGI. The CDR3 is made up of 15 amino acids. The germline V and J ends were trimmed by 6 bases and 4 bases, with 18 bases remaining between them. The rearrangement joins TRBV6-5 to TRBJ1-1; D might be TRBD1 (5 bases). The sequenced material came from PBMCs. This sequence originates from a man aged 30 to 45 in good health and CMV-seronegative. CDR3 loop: CASRPGSVWGTEAFF. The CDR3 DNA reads TGTGCCAGCAGACCAGGGTCCGTCTGGGGCACTGAAGCTTTCTTT.